These 14 T cell receptor beta chains came from one sample sequenced in a study of control samples from healthy donors and cancer patients. TCRdb's copy holds only in-frame clones and misses some; the assay was immunoSEQ multiplex PCR. Of about 85,000 clones in the sample, 70% to 90% were seen once. The sample was blood. The receptors shown here come from a woman in her sixties in good health.

The rearrangement links TRBV28 to TRBJ2-5; D gene unclear. The CDR3 spans 12 residues. Germline V gene data show CDR1 as MDHEN and CDR2 as SYDVKM. Trimming took 6 bases from V and 1 from J, leaving 6 bases between them. The CDR3 region has the DNA TGTGCCAGCAGCCCCTTCCAAGAGACCCAGTACTTC. Translated, it gives CASSPFQETQYF.

The genes are TRBV5-5 and TRBJ1-3; maybe TRBD1 (6 bases). The CDR3 contains 14 residues. Trimming pared 5 bases from V and 1 base from J, leaving 10 bases between. Germline CDR1 is SGHKS and CDR2 is YYEKEE (reference sequence). The CDR3 spells CASSLQGSGNTIYF. For the CDR3, the DNA is TGTGCCAGCAGTCTGCAGGGGTCTGGAAACACCATATATTTT. Supplemented by reference TRBV5-5 and TRBJ1-3, the full variable domain reads DAGVTQSPTHLIKTRGQQVTLRCSPISGHKSVSWYQQVLGQGPQFIFQYYEKEERGRGNFPDRFSARQFPNYSSELNVNALLLGDSALYLCASSLQGSGNTIYFGEGSWLTVV.

This chain uses TRBV30 with TRBJ2-7; no definite D call. This CDR3 comprises 13 residues. V gave up 2 bases and J gave up 4 bases, with 12 bases separating them. In germline, CDR1 is GTSNPN, CDR2 SVGIG (reference sequence). The CDR3 spells CAWSRGSLYEQYF. DNA for the CDR3: TGTGCCTGGAGTCGCGGTTCCCTTTACGAGCAGTACTTC.

The CDR3 here is CASSFQGYGTEAFF. DNA for the CDR3: TGCGCCAGCAGCTTCCAGGGGTATGGCACTGAAGCTTTCTTT. The chain links TRBV5-1 to TRBJ1-1, with a possible D match to TRBD1 (6 bases). The CDR3 is 14 residues long. Trimming took off 2 bases at V and 4 bases at J, with 12 bases between the two ends. Germline lookup yields CDR1 SGHRS and CDR2 YFSETQ.

This chain uses TRBV7-8 with TRBJ2-3, with D unclear. CDR1 SGHVS and CDR2 FQNEAQ come from the germline V gene. Between the trimmed V and J ends, which lost 5 bases and 3 bases, there was a span of 18 bases. This CDR3 region has 16 residues. The CDR3 DNA reads as TGTGCCAGCAGCCCGGTGGTTTGGTCCGGGACAGATACGCAGTATTTT. It specifies CASSPVVWSGTDTQYF.

This clone was seen just once. The chain recombines TRBV2 with TRBJ1-4; TRBD1 matches at 9 bases. V trimming: 9 bases; J trimming: 7 bases; junction bases outside the gene matches: 9. The CDR3 runs 14 residues. Germline CDR1 SNHLY, CDR2 FYNNEI. The chain's CDR3 is CASTTGQGGEKLFF. The CDR3 nucleotides read TGTGCCAGTACGACGGGACAGGGAGGTGAAAAACTGTTTTTT.

This chain uses TRBV7-3 with TRBJ2-7; no definite D call. Germline assignment: CDR1 SGHTA and CDR2 FQGTGA. The CDR3 runs 14 residues. The ends were cut back, 8 bases at V and 0 bases at J, with 14 bases in the middle. As DNA, the CDR3 is TGTGCCAGCCCCCGAGCCACCGGCTCCTACGAGCAGTACTTC. Its protein product is CASPRATGSYEQYF.

J is TRBJ1-1 and V is TRBV11-2; tentatively, D is TRBD1 (5 bases). Looked up from germline, CDR1 is SGHAT and CDR2 is FQNNGV. The CDR3 is 14 residues long. V shed 5 bases and J shed 1 base, with 11 bases lying between them. The CDR3 region is CASSNTRGNTEAFF. The CDR3 nucleotides read TGTGCCAGCAGCAATACAAGGGGGAACACTGAAGCTTTCTTT.

The V gene is TRBV5-4, the J gene TRBJ2-3; 12 bases match TRBD2. CDR1 and CDR2 from the germline V gene are SGHNT and YYREEE (reference sequence). V was clipped by 0 bases and J by 7 bases; unmatched bases: 6. The CDR3 contains 16 residues. The CDR3 protein is CASSLGLAGGENTQYF. The CDR3 nucleotides are TGTGCCAGCAGCTTGGGTCTAGCGGGGGGGGAGAATACGCAGTATTTT. Looking up the rest from reference TRBV5-4 and TRBJ2-3 gives the full variable domain: ETGVTQSPTHLIKTRGQQVTLRCSSQSGHNTVSWYQQALGQGPQFIFQYYREEENGRGNFPPRFSGLQFPNYSSELNVNALELDDSALYLCASSLGLAGGENTQYFGPGTRLTVL.

The rearrangement links TRBV6-1 to TRBJ2-4; D is unclear. V dropped 2 bases and J dropped 4 bases, with 9 bases sitting between them. The CDR3 extends over 14 amino acids. CDR1 is MNHNS, CDR2 SASEGT, per germline. CDR3 bases: TGTGCCAGCAGTGAACCGGACCCTAAAAACATTCAGTACTTC. Protein product: CASSEPDPKNIQYF.

This clone showed up just a few times. This chain joins TRBV2 and TRBJ2-7; no firm D call. In germline, CDR1 is SNHLY, CDR2 FYNNEI. V was pared by 2 bases and J by 4 bases, with 6 bases between. This CDR3 has 12 amino acids. This CDR3 reads CASSEYGYEQYF. The CDR3 coding sequence is TGTGCCAGCAGTGAATACGGGTACGAGCAGTACTTC.

As for this clone: The junction departs from the called germline gene at one end, perhaps through a read error. For the CDR3, the DNA is TGCGCCAGCAGCGCGGGACAGGGGGCCTCCGTGTTAAGCTTT. Its protein product is CASSAGQGASVLSF. The chain has TRBV5-1 and TRBJ1-1; the match to TRBD1 covers 12 bases. The V gene's germline CDR1 is SGHRS and CDR2 YFSETQ. The CDR3 has 14 residues.

The V and J genes are TRBV7-3 and TRBJ2-1, with D uncertain. In germline, CDR1 is SGHTA, CDR2 FQGTGA. CDR3 length: 13 amino acids. V was shortened by 1 base and J by 3 bases, with 4 bases between the two germline ends. CDR3 DNA: TGTGCCAGCAGCTTAAATGACTACAATGAGCAGTTCTTC. This gives the protein CASSLNDYNEQFF.

The rearrangement links TRBV27 to TRBJ1-5; weak D call: TRBD1 (5 bases). Trimming took 6 bases from V and 2 from J, leaving 8 bases between them. The germline CDR1 and CDR2 sequences are MNHEY and SMNVEV (reference sequence). The CDR3 spans 13 residues. The CDR3 nucleotides read TGTGCCAGCAGCGGGGGGGGCAATCAGCCCCAGCATTTT. This translates into CASSGGGNQPQHF.